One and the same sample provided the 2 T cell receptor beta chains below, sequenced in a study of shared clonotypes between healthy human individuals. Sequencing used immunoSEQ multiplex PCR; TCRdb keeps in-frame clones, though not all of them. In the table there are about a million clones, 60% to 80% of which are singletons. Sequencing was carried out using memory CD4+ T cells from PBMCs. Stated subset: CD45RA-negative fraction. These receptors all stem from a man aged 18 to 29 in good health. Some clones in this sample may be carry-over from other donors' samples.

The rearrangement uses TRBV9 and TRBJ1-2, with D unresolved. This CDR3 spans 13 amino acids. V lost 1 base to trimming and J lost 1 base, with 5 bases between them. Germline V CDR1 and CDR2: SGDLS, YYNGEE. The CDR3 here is CASSVTVNYGYTF. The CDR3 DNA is TGTGCCAGCAGCGTAACAGTTAACTATGGCTACACCTTC.

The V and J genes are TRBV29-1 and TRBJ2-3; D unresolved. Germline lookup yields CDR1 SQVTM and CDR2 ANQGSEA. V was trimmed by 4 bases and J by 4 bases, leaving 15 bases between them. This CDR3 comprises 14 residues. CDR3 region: CSVVGPRGPDTQYF. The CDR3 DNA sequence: TGCAGCGTTGTCGGCCCCCGCGGCCCAGATACGCAGTATTTT.